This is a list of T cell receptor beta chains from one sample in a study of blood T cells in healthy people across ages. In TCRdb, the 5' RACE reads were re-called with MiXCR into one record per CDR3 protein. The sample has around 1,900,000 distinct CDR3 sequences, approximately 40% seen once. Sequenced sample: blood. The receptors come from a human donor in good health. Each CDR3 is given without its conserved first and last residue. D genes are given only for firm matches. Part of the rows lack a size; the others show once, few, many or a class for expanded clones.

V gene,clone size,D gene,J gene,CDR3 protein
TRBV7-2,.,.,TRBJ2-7,ASSPNDRSYEQY
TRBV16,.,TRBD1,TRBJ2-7,ASSQSGRDRSYEQY
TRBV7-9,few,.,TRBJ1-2,ASSHGGSTGCT
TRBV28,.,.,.,ASSPGQGMYEQY
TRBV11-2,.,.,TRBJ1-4,ASSSPPGSSTNEKLF
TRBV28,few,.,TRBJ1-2,ASSSDDSRRGYGYT
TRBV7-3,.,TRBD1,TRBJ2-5,ASSAQGERETQY
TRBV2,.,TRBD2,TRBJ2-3,ATGGLAATDTQY
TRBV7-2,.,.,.,ASSLYASLQETQY
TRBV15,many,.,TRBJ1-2,ATSRGGKPGHTTNYGYT
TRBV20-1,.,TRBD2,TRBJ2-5,SARVSAGVQETQY